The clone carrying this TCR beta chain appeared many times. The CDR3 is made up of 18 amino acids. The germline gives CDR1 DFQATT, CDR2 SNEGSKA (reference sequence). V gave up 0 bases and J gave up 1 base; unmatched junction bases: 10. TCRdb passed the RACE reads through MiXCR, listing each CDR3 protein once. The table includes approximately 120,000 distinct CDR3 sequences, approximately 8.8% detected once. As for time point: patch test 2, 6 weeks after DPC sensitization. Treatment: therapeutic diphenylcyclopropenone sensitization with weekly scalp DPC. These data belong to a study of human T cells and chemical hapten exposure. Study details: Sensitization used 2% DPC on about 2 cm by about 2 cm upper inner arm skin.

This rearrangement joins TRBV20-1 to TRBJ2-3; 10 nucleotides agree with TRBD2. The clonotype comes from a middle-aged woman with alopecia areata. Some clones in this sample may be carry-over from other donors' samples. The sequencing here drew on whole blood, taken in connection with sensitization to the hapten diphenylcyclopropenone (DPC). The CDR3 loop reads CSARDPGLAGVGTDTQYF. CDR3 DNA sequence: TGCAGTGCTAGAGATCCGGGTCTAGCGGGGGTGGGCACAGATACGCAGTATTTT.